This TCR beta chain originates from a study of T cells in localized non-small cell lung cancer. The CDR3 covers 15 residues. The V end lost 0 bases, the J end lost 4 bases, and 14 bases lay between the germline ends. Germline lookup yields CDR1 GTSNPN and CDR2 SVGIG (reference sequence). Method: immunoSEQ multiplex PCR; TCRdb's copy keeps in-frame clones and lacks some. The profile covers about 17,000 clones, with about 86% appearing a single time and about 35% taken by the ten largest. Study-wide points: Sequencing involved a lone tumor region, leaving heterogeneity possible. Appearances in adjacent lung were noted for a median around 55 of the top 100 tumor clones.

Comment on this clone: Its cognate antigen is unknown.

The sequenced sample was peripheral blood, obtained before any cancer treatment. This clonotype was obtained from a male donor at least 60 years old with stage III lung adenocarcinoma. The V gene is TRBV30, the J gene TRBJ2-3; D may be TRBD2 (7 bases). The DNA for the CDR3 is TGTGCCTGGAGTGTAAGGGGGGGGCCCGCAGATACGCAGTATTTT. This translates into CAWSVRGGPADTQYF.